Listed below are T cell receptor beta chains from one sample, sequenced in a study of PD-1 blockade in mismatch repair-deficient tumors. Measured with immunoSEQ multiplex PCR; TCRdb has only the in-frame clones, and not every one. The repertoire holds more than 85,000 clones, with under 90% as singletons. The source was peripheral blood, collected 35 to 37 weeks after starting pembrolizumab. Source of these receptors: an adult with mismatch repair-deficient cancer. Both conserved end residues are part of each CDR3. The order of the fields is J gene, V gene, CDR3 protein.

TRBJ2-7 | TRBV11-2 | CASSLLAGGLYEQYF
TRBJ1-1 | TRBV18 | CASSPDRGGTEAFF
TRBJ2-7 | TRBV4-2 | CASSPPGLAYEQYF
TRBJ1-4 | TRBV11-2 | CASSPLRGKEKLFF
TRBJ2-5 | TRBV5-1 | CASSSVPLAGGSETQYF
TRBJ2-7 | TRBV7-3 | CASSLLPGASYEQYF
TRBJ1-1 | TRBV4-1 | CASSQDPDPTAFF
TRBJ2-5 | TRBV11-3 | CASSWGLAGEETQYF
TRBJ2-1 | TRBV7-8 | CASSSDEQFF
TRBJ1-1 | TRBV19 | CASSIGGGNTEAFF
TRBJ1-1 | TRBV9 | CASSVTSNTEAFF
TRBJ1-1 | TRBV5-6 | CASSYDWGEAYTEAFF
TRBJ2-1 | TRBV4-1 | CASSQVPSVGEQFF
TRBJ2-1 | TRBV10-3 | CAISETSGRSVRNEQFF
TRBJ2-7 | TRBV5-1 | CASSFGFLGDGPYEQYF
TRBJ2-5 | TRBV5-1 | CASSLVDNEETQYF
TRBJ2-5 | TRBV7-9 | CASSPTGVPKYQETQYF
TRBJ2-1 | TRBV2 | CASRGTSGSVEQFF
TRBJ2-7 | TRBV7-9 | CASSLVSDTGSYEQYF
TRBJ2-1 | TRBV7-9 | CASSILAGGYNEQFF
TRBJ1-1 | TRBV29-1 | CSVVLGDTEAFF
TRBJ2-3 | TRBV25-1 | CASSDRLPGTSGTDTQYF
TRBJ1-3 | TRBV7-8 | CASSEPGLTNTIYF
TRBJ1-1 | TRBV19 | CASIPTGRNEAFF
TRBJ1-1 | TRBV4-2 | CASTPQSLMNTEAFF
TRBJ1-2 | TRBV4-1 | CASSQPGTGGGYTF
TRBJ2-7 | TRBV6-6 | CASSYSILAAPYEQYF
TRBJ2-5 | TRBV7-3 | CASSLLAGETQYF